A selection of T cell receptor beta chains follows, all from one sample in a study of T-cell reconstitution after alpha-beta-depleted transplantation in children. TCRdb redid the calling of the PCR reads with MiXCR, one entry per CDR3 protein. Among some 120,000 distinct CDR3 sequences, 23% were seen once, and the ten largest hold roughly a tenth. The sample consisted of PBMCs, mostly from graft donor cells, taken 180 days after TCRalphabeta/CD19-depleted stem cell transplant. These receptors were obtained from a male patient aged 2 to 9 who had a stem cell transplant for chronic granulomatous disease, so the T cells may come from the graft donor. Both conserved end residues are part of each CDR3. Each record gives: V gene, clone size, D gene, CDR3 length, J gene, CDR3 DNA, CDR3 protein. The D gene is left open where the match is weak. Clone sizes are given selectively: once, few, many, or a class where the clone is expanded.

V gene: TRBV12-1; clone size: NA; D gene: NA; CDR3 length: 17; J gene: TRBJ2-3; CDR3 DNA: TGTGCCAGCAGCTTTCTTCAGGTGGGAGGTTTGACAGATACGCAGTATTTT; CDR3 protein: CASSFLQVGGLTDTQYF
V gene: TRBV27; clone size: NA; D gene: NA; CDR3 length: 13; J gene: TRBJ1-1; CDR3 DNA: TGTGCCAGCAGTTTCTCAGGGGAAATTGAAGCTTTCTTT; CDR3 protein: CASSFSGEIEAFF
V gene: TRBV19; clone size: NA; D gene: NA; CDR3 length: 13; J gene: TRBJ2-1; CDR3 DNA: TGTGCCACCAATCAGGGGAGCTACAATGAGCAGTTCTTC; CDR3 protein: CATNQGSYNEQFF
V gene: TRBV12-3/TRBV12-4; clone size: NA; D gene: TRBD2; CDR3 length: 15; J gene: TRBJ2-1; CDR3 DNA: TGTGCCAGCAGTACTAGCGGGAGGGCCCATAATGAGCAGTTCTTC; CDR3 protein: CASSTSGRAHNEQFF
V gene: TRBV11-2; clone size: many; D gene: NA; CDR3 length: 15; J gene: TRBJ2-3; CDR3 DNA: TGTGCCAGCAGCTTAGATGGGGCGAGCACAGATACGCAGTATTTT; CDR3 protein: CASSLDGASTDTQYF
V gene: TRBV15; clone size: NA; D gene: NA; CDR3 length: 13; J gene: TRBJ1-5; CDR3 DNA: TGTGCCACCAGCAGAGACCGAAGTCAGCCCCAGCATTTT; CDR3 protein: CATSRDRSQPQHF
V gene: TRBV7-8; clone size: many; D gene: TRBD1; CDR3 length: 16; J gene: TRBJ2-1; CDR3 DNA: TGTGCCAGCAGCCCGAGGAGGGACAGGGGGCTCGGTGAGCAGTTCTTC; CDR3 protein: CASSPRRDRGLGEQFF
V gene: TRBV20-1; clone size: many; D gene: NA; CDR3 length: 15; J gene: TRBJ2-1; CDR3 DNA: TGCAGTGCTAGCCCTGGGCTGTGGGCCTACAATGAGCAGTTCTTC; CDR3 protein: CSASPGLWAYNEQFF
V gene: TRBV20-1; clone size: NA; D gene: TRBD2; CDR3 length: 19; J gene: TRBJ2-3; CDR3 DNA: TGCAGTGCTAGAGGAATTAGGCTAGCGGGAGACCTTAGCACAGATACGCAGTATTTT; CDR3 protein: CSARGIRLAGDLSTDTQYF
V gene: TRBV12-3/TRBV12-4; clone size: many; D gene: NA; CDR3 length: 13; J gene: TRBJ2-3; CDR3 DNA: TGTGCCAGCAGTTTTAGCCCGCCGGATACGCAGTATTTT; CDR3 protein: CASSFSPPDTQYF
V gene: TRBV20-1; clone size: many; D gene: NA; CDR3 length: 14; J gene: TRBJ2-1; CDR3 DNA: TGCAGTGCTAGAGAGATGGACAAATACAATGAGCAGTTCTTC; CDR3 protein: CSAREMDKYNEQFF
V gene: TRBV2; clone size: many; D gene: NA; CDR3 length: 15; J gene: TRBJ1-3; CDR3 DNA: TGTGCCAGCAGGCAGGGCCCTAGCTCTGGAAACACCATATATTTT; CDR3 protein: CASRQGPSSGNTIYF
V gene: TRBV20-1; clone size: NA; D gene: NA; CDR3 length: 12; J gene: TRBJ2-3; CDR3 DNA: TGCAGTGCTACCCTTTCTGCAGATACGCAGTATTTT; CDR3 protein: CSATLSADTQYF
V gene: TRBV7-9; clone size: many; D gene: TRBD2; CDR3 length: 14; J gene: TRBJ2-3; CDR3 DNA: TGTGCCAGCGGAAGTAGCGACGGGGGGGATACGCAGTATTTT; CDR3 protein: CASGSSDGGDTQYF
V gene: TRBV5-6; clone size: NA; D gene: NA; CDR3 length: 12; J gene: TRBJ2-3; CDR3 DNA: TGTGCCAGCAGCAAAGGGACAGATACGCAGTATTTT; CDR3 protein: CASSKGTDTQYF
V gene: TRBV7-3; clone size: NA; D gene: NA; CDR3 length: 14; J gene: TRBJ2-1; CDR3 DNA: TGTGCCAGCAGCTCAGAGGGCATACGTCCTGAGCAGTTCTTC; CDR3 protein: CASSSEGIRPEQFF
V gene: TRBV24-1; clone size: many; D gene: TRBD1; CDR3 length: 13; J gene: TRBJ2-1; CDR3 DNA: TGTGCCACCAGTGATTCTAGGGACAGGGGTAAGTTCTTC; CDR3 protein: CATSDSRDRGKFF
V gene: TRBV5-1; clone size: few; D gene: NA; CDR3 length: 14; J gene: TRBJ2-7; CDR3 DNA: TGCGCCAGCAGCGATCCGGATCTTATACGGGAGCAGTACTTC; CDR3 protein: CASSDPDLIREQYF
V gene: TRBV5-1; clone size: many; D gene: NA; CDR3 length: 17; J gene: TRBJ2-3; CDR3 DNA: TGCGCCAGCAGCTTGTCTTTTGCGACAGGGAGGACAGATACGCAGTATTTT; CDR3 protein: CASSLSFATGRTDTQYF
V gene: TRBV7-3; clone size: many; D gene: NA; CDR3 length: 16; J gene: TRBJ2-5; CDR3 DNA: TGTGCCAGCAGCTTAAGTGGCTTGGGGGAGCAAGAGACCCAGTACTTC; CDR3 protein: CASSLSGLGEQETQYF
V gene: TRBV5-1; clone size: many; D gene: NA; CDR3 length: 14; J gene: TRBJ2-1; CDR3 DNA: TGCGCCAGCAGCTTGGTTTCGGTTAAAAATGAGCAGTTCTTC; CDR3 protein: CASSLVSVKNEQFF
V gene: TRBV7-6; clone size: NA; D gene: NA; CDR3 length: 16; J gene: TRBJ2-6; CDR3 DNA: TGTGCCAGCAGCTCCAGGGGGGGGGCTGGGGCCAACGTCCTGACTTTC; CDR3 protein: CASSSRGGAGANVLTF
V gene: TRBV2; clone size: many; D gene: NA; CDR3 length: 13; J gene: TRBJ2-5; CDR3 DNA: TGTGCCAGCAGCCCGCTCGGCCACAGGGCCCAGTACTTC; CDR3 protein: CASSPLGHRAQYF
V gene: TRBV20-1; clone size: few; D gene: TRBD1; CDR3 length: 15; J gene: TRBJ1-1; CDR3 DNA: TGCAGTGCTAGGGCCCGATCAGGGGGCGGATTTGAAGCTTTCTTT; CDR3 protein: CSARARSGGGFEAFF